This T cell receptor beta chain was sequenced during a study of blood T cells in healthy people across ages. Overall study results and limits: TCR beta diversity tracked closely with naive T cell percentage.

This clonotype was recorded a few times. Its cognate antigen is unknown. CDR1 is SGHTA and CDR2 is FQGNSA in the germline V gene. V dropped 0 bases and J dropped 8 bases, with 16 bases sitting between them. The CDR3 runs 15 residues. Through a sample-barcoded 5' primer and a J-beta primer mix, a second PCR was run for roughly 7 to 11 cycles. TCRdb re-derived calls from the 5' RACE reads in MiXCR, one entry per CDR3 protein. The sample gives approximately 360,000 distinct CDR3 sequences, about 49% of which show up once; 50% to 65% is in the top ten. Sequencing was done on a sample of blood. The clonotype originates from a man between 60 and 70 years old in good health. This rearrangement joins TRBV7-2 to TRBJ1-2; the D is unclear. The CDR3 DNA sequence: TGTGCCAGCAGCTTAGCTGGAGGATGGCCGGAGGGCTACACCTTC. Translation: CASSLAGGWPEGYTF.